This TCR beta chain was identified in a study of neurological immune-mediated disorders. Study background: Among roughly 35 multiple sclerosis patients, 31 were relapsing-remitting and 3 were secondary progressive. The study's findings and limits: The absence of any CDR3 amino acid sequence shared by expanded clones across subjects suggests that repertoires were private in all groups. When grouped phylogenetically, the repertoires of 18 of the 34 multiple sclerosis patients fell together in one related-CDR3 cluster, which is a possible signature.

TCRdb re-called the 5' RACE reads through MiXCR, storing one row per CDR3 protein. The sample lists 100,000 or so distinct CDR3 sequences, around 3.3% occurring once. This clonotype was counted between two and nine times. The antigen remains unidentified. The unsorted libraries originated from 2 million PBMCs kept at -80 C. What was sequenced was PBMCs. The sequence came from a woman aged 18-35 years with multiple sclerosis.

The CDR3 sequence: CASSFQGGSEAFF. In DNA, the CDR3 is TGTGCCAGCAGCTTCCAAGGGGGCAGTGAAGCTTTCTTT. V gene TRBV7-9 combines with J gene TRBJ1-1, with 7 bases lining up with TRBD1. Germline CDR1 and CDR2: SEHNR and FQNEAQ (reference sequence). The CDR3 length is 13 residues. V lost 3 bases to trimming and J lost 7 bases; unmatched junction nucleotides: 5.